This T cell receptor beta chain stems from a study of cytomegalovirus exposure and HLA in healthy donors. Per the germline V gene, CDR1 is MNHEY and CDR2 is SVGAGI. The CDR3 extends over 14 amino acids. Amplification used 60 Vbeta primers and 13 Jbeta primers. TCRdb's table, derived via immunoSEQ multiplex PCR, lists solely in-frame clones and lacks some. In the table there are under 150,000 clones, about four fifths of which are singletons. Concerning this clone itself: An end of the junction differs from the germline gene, which may be a read error.

The sequencing sample was made of PBMCs. V gene TRBV6-5 combines with J gene TRBJ1-1; D gene ambiguous. The sequence derives from a male donor in good health and CMV-seronegative. CDR3 in amino acids: CASSLHGENSEAFF. DNA for the CDR3: TGTGCCAGCAGTTTACACGGGGAGAACTCTGAAGCTTTCTTT.